The entry that follows covers one T cell receptor (beta chain) sequence. Antigen: not known. The sample is drawn from a study of response to subunit inactivated influenza vaccine. Findings and caveats of the study: It was the authors' suggestion that each seasonal influenza vaccination recruits few new T cells.

MiXCR was run by TCRdb on the RT-PCR reads, yielding one entry per CDR3 protein. The sample has hundreds of thousands of distinct CDR3 sequences, 12% seen once; the top ten hold approximately 10%. This specimen consisted of PBMCs from blood, obtained on the day of vaccination. This sequence was found in a man aged 45-65 years who received an inactivated influenza vaccine.

CDR3 bases: TGTGCCAGCAGTGAGCGACAGGCGGGGGGACAAGAGACCCAGTACTTC. Amino acids: CASSERQAGGQETQYF. The gene calls are TRBV2 and TRBJ2-5; 8 nucleotides align to TRBD2. V lost 3 bases, J lost 2 bases, and 8 bases stayed unmatched. This CDR3 comprises 16 residues. Germline CDR1 SNHLY, CDR2 FYNNEI.